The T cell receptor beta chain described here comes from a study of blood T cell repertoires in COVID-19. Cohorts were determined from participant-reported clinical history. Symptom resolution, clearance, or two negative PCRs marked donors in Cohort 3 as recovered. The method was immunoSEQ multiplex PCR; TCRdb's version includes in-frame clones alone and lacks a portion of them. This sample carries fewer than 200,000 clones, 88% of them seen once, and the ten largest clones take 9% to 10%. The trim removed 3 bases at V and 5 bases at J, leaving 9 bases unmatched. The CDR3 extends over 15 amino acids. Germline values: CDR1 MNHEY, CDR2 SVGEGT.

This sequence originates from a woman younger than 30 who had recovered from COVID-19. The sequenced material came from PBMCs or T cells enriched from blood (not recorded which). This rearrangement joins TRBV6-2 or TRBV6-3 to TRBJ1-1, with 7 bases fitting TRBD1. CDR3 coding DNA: TGTGCCAGCAGTTATGTTTTGACAGGGCGGACTGAAGCTTTCTTT. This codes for CASSYVLTGRTEAFF.